Sequencing of this TCR beta chain was carried out in a study of neoadjuvant anti-PD-1 for oral cavity cancer. Across the whole study: Nivolumab at 3 mg/kg was mostly given biweekly, three to four doses, pre-surgery. Non-progressing patients received a fourth nivolumab dose near day 43, then surgery on days 50-56. Study-wide results and caveats: Pretreatment Treg/Th17 ratio correlated inversely with post-treatment tumor clonality.

Stage II-IVA oral cavity squamous cell carcinoma was new and untreated by systemic or radiation therapy. With respect to this clone: Its specificity is unknown. Other nucleotide sequences in the sample specify the same CDR3.

The CDR3 covers 13 residues. Germline CDR1 reads SGHRS; CDR2 reads YFSETQ. Deletions cut 4 bases from V and 2 bases from J, with 9 bases between. Using immunoSEQ multiplex PCR, the repertoire was profiled, and TCRdb retains in-frame clones only, with some absent. The sample includes approximately 35,000 clones, approximately 87% of them seen just once. The chain combines TRBV5-1 with TRBJ1-1; the D gene is possibly TRBD1 (6 bases). The clonotype was recovered from a person between 40 and 80 years old with oral cavity squamous cell carcinoma. The source was PBMCs, collected before nivolumab (anti-PD-1) treatment. The CDR3 reads CASSLGTNTEAFF. Here the CDR3 DNA reads TGCGCCAGCAGCCTTGGGACAAACACTGAAGCTTTCTTT.